This TCR beta chain was documented in a study of blood T cell repertoires in COVID-19. CDR1 and CDR2 (germline): SEHNR, FQNEAQ (reference sequence). The CDR3 is 16 residues long. Trimming cost V 1 base and J 2 bases; bases outside gene matches: 7. Authors' methods: For nucleated cells, counts were estimated from reference gene primer amplification. Using immunoSEQ multiplex PCR, the repertoire was profiled, and TCRdb retains in-frame clones only, with some absent. The D gene and trimming were derived from the DNA, and the V and J assignments and clone size from that table. The table lists about 140,000 clones, approximately 84% of them singletons.

Source material: peripheral blood. The TCR comes from a human donor in a cohort sampled during active COVID-19. The chain uses TRBV7-9 and TRBJ2-5; TRBD2 agrees at 7 bases. CDR3 sequence reads: CASSLGRTGLQETQYF. The CDR3 DNA reads as TGTGCCAGCAGCTTAGGAAGGACGGGACTACAAGAGACCCAGTACTTC.